The T cell receptor beta chain under discussion was sequenced for a study of blood T cells in healthy people across ages. From germline, CDR1 is SNHLY and CDR2 FYNNEI. The length of the CDR3 is 14 residues. V shed 0 bases, J shed 7 bases, and the junction held 6 bases outside the gene matches. Next came a second PCR, run for about 7 to 12 cycles, which used a sample-barcoded 5' primer along with a J-beta primer mix. From the 5' RACE reads, TCRdb called clonotypes with MiXCR, one entry per CDR3 protein. The table has roughly 1.7 million distinct CDR3 sequences, about 31% seen once. V gene TRBV2 combines with J gene TRBJ2-7; 7 nucleotides align to TRBD2. This clonotype originated in a woman aged 30 to 39 in good health. The sequenced sample consisted of blood. This chain's CDR3 is CASSEAGGWNEQYF. In nucleotides, the CDR3 is TGTGCCAGCAGTGAAGCGGGAGGGTGGAATGAGCAGTACTTC.